The 17 T cell receptor beta chains in this list originate from one sample, sequenced in a study of T cells after posttransplantation cyclophosphamide. Treatment was busulfan-fludarabine conditioning, a marrow graft, and cyclophosphamide on days +3 and +4. The method was immunoSEQ multiplex PCR; TCRdb's version includes in-frame clones alone and lacks a portion of them. The repertoire holds around 10,000 clones, with about 82% as singletons. The sample was PBMCs, taken around 2,000 days after allogeneic stem cell transplant with posttransplant cyclophosphamide. Receptors originate from a female patient aged 45 to 65 who received an allogeneic stem cell transplant from a related donor, was CMV-positive, and had no GVHD. The T cells may come from the graft donor.

The J gene is TRBJ2-7, the V gene TRBV4-3; 8 bases are a match to TRBD2. The V and J ends lost 0 bases and 6 bases, in that order; junction bases with no gene match: 16. This CDR3 is 18 amino acids long. The germline V gene has CDR1 LGHNA and CDR2 YSLEER. The CDR3 protein is CASSQDPPFREGLPEQYF. The CDR3 region has the DNA TGCGCCAGCAGCCAAGATCCCCCATTCCGGGAGGGCCTTCCCGAGCAGTACTTC.

The rearrangement joins TRBV19 to TRBJ1-5; D is perhaps TRBD1 (5 bases). Trimming took 6 bases from V and 0 from J, leaving 15 bases between them. Per germline, CDR1 LNHDA and CDR2 SQIVND (reference sequence). The CDR3 contains 16 residues. In nucleotides, the CDR3 is TGTGCCAGTAGCCCAGACAGATCTTATAGCAATCAGCCCCAGCATTTT. Its translation is CASSPDRSYSNQPQHF. Filled out from reference TRBV19 and TRBJ1-5, the complete variable domain reads DGGITQSPKYLFRKEGQNVTLSCEQNLNHDAMYWYRQDPGQGLRLIYYSQIVNDFQKGDIAEGYSVSREKKESFPLTVTSAQKNPTAFYLCASSPDRSYSNQPQHFGDGTRLSIL.

The CDR3 here is CASSGTGHAVSYNEQFF. The CDR3 coding sequence is TGTGCCAGCAGCGGCACGGGACACGCCGTCTCCTACAATGAGCAGTTCTTC. This sequence joins TRBV9 and TRBJ2-1, with D tentatively TRBD1 (6 bases). Trimming stripped 3 bases from V and 0 bases from J, with 16 bases between. CDR1 is SGDLS and CDR2 is YYNGEE in the germline V gene. This CDR3 has 17 residues.

The chain carries TRBV19 and TRBJ2-7, with 9 bases that match TRBD1. The germline gives CDR1 LNHDA, CDR2 SQIVND (reference sequence). CDR3 length: 16 residues. Unmatched junction bases numbered 8, after V lost 2 bases and J lost 3 bases. The DNA of the CDR3 is TGTGCCAGTAGTATAATAGCGGACAGGGGTTTCTACGAGCAGTACTTC. The encoded protein is CASSIIADRGFYEQYF.

The chain is built from TRBV4-2 and TRBJ2-1, with D possibly TRBD1 on 5 matching bases. CDR3 length: 13 residues. Germline V CDR1 and CDR2: LGHNA, YNFKEQ. Trimming cost V 3 bases and J 5 bases, with 8 bases left between them. CDR3 in DNA: TGTGCCAGCAGCCAGGAACAGGACAATGAGCAGTTCTTC. Translated, it gives CASSQEQDNEQFF.

The genes are TRBV19 and TRBJ1-2; D possibly corresponds to TRBD1 (6 bases). Germline V gene lookup returns CDR1 LNHDA and CDR2 SQIVND (reference sequence). The CDR3 runs 14 residues. Between the trimmed V and J ends, which lost 4 bases and 8 bases, there was a span of 17 bases. Here the CDR3 DNA reads TGTGCCAGTAGTACGACAGGAGACGGGCGCGGCTACACCTTC. As protein: CASSTTGDGRGYTF.

V gene TRBV10-3 combines with J gene TRBJ2-2; D is possibly TRBD1 (5 bases). The V and J ends lost 6 bases and 0 bases respectively, with 11 bases between them. The CDR3 sequence is 15 residues long. CDR1 ENHRY and CDR2 SYGVKD come from the germline V gene. CDR3 amino acids: CAISADNANTGELFF. CDR3 in DNA: TGTGCCATCAGCGCGGACAATGCGAACACCGGGGAGCTGTTTTTT.

The chain links TRBV5-1 to TRBJ2-1; a possible D gene is TRBD1 (6 bases). CDR1 SGHRS and CDR2 YFSETQ come from the germline V gene. The ends were cut back, 8 bases at V and 8 bases at J, with 23 bases in the middle. There are 15 residues in the CDR3. CDR3 DNA: TGCGCCAGTACCCTTGGCCAGGGGTCTATCTATGAGCAGTTCTTC. The encoded protein is CASTLGQGSIYEQFF.

J is TRBJ1-5 and V is TRBV13; 9 bases fit TRBD1. This CDR3 is built from 14 residues. Germline CDR1 reads PRHDT; CDR2 reads FYEKMQ (reference sequence). The V and J ends lost 6 bases and 6 bases, in that order; junction bases with no gene match: 6. Here the CDR3 reads CASRYRGLGQPQHF. The CDR3 DNA reads TGTGCCAGCAGGTACAGGGGGCTTGGTCAGCCCCAGCATTTT.

The V call is TRBV4-3, the J call TRBJ2-7, with TRBD2 as a possible D gene (5 bases). Germline V gives CDR1 LGHNA, CDR2 YSLEER. CDR3 length: 16 residues. Trimming took 1 base from V and 3 from J, leaving 16 bases between them. CDR3 residues: CASSQAGIRTFYEQYF. Written as DNA, the CDR3 is TGCGCCAGCAGCCAAGCGGGGATAAGGACTTTCTACGAGCAGTACTTC.

The chain carries TRBV7-2 and TRBJ2-2, with a tentative D call TRBD1 (5 bases). The CDR3 is 15 amino acids. Germline CDR1 and CDR2: SGHTA and FQGNSA. V was shortened by 3 bases and J by 2 bases, with 10 bases between the two germline ends. CDR3: CASSLRQTNTGELFF. The CDR3, as DNA: TGTGCCAGCAGCTTGAGACAGACTAACACCGGGGAGCTGTTTTTT.

V and J are TRBV28 and TRBJ2-1, with 13 bases aligning to TRBD2. The J segment lost 8 bases and the V segment lost 6 bases, leaving 7 bases of the junction unmatched. CDR3 length: 15 residues. Germline V gene lookup returns CDR1 MDHEN and CDR2 SYDVKM. CDR3 residues: CASSLGLAGADEQFF. The CDR3 nucleotides are TGTGCCAGCAGCCTAGGACTAGCGGGAGCAGATGAGCAGTTCTTC.

V is TRBV5-1 and J is TRBJ2-3, with 15 bases aligning to TRBD2. V lost 0 bases and J lost 3; bases outside the gene matches: 8. The CDR3 is made up of 19 amino acids. Germline lookup yields CDR1 SGHRS and CDR2 YFSETQ. CDR3 DNA: TGCGCCAGCAGCTTGGGGGGACTAGCGGGAGGTGTCCGGACAGATACGCAGTATTTT. Translated, it gives CASSLGGLAGGVRTDTQYF.

The chain is built from TRBV10-3 and TRBJ2-3; 15 nucleotides line up with TRBD2. The J segment lost 2 bases and the V segment lost 4 bases, leaving 4 bases of the junction unmatched. CDR3 size: 17 residues. The V gene's germline CDR1 is ENHRY and CDR2 SYGVKD. CDR3 DNA sequence: TGTGCCATCAGTGGGGGGACTAGCGGGAGGCCCACAGATACGCAGTATTTT. Translation: CAISGGTSGRPTDTQYF.

This chain joins TRBV6-5 and TRBJ1-4; 7 bases align to TRBD1. Looked up from germline, CDR1 is MNHEY and CDR2 is SVGAGI. V dropped 6 bases and J dropped 5; count of bases not matched to a gene: 9. The CDR3 is made up of 15 amino acids. The CDR3 region is CASSHQQGINEKLFF. DNA of the CDR3: TGTGCCAGCAGCCACCAACAGGGGATAAATGAAAAACTGTTTTTT.

This sequence joins TRBV7-2 and TRBJ1-2; no firm D call. Trimming stripped 8 bases from V and 8 bases from J, with 12 bases between. Germline V lookup: CDR1 SGHTA, CDR2 FQGNSA. The CDR3 is 11 residues long. The CDR3 DNA follows: TGTGCCAGCGGGGAGGGTGCCGGCTACACCTTC. It is translated as CASGEGAGYTF.

This chain uses TRBV28 with TRBJ2-5; D is undetermined. The CDR3 sequence is 12 residues long. Trimming stripped 4 bases from V and 2 bases from J, with 5 bases between. Germline V gives CDR1 MDHEN, CDR2 SYDVKM. CDR3 sequence reads: CASSSDQETQYF. The CDR3 nucleotides read TGTGCCAGCAGTTCAGATCAAGAGACCCAGTACTTC.